One sample yielded the 5 T cell receptor beta chains listed below, sequenced in a study of cytomegalovirus exposure and HLA in healthy donors. Vbeta (60) and Jbeta (13) primers were used in the PCR. This table comes from immunoSEQ multiplex PCR, and its TCRdb copy is limited to in-frame clones, with some not included. The sample has 150,000 to 200,000 clones, around 87% seen once. The material sequenced was PBMCs. Receptor source: a young woman in good health and CMV-seronegative.

The chain uses TRBV7-2 and TRBJ2-3; 7 nucleotides align to TRBD1. The CDR3 covers 15 residues. Germline lookup yields CDR1 SGHTA and CDR2 FQGNSA. Trimming cost V 4 bases and J 1 base; bases outside gene matches: 5. CDR3 region: CASSSQTGRTDTQYF. The CDR3 bases are TGTGCCAGCAGCTCCCAGACAGGGCGCACAGATACGCAGTATTTT.

The V and J genes are TRBV7-9 and TRBJ1-1; 12 nucleotides align to TRBD1. Losses at the gene ends were 5 bases for V and 0 bases for J; bases not matched to a gene: 10. Germline V CDR1 and CDR2: SEHNR, FQNEAQ (reference sequence). This CDR3 spans 18 amino acids. CDR3 DNA sequence: TGTGCCAGCAGCCCAAAAGGGACAGGGGGCTTCATGAACACTGAAGCTTTCTTT. It encodes CASSPKGTGGFMNTEAFF.

The chain links TRBV28 to TRBJ2-7; the match to TRBD1 covers 8 bases. With V trimmed by 3 bases and J by 4 bases, 5 bases remained unmatched. Germline CDR1 is MDHEN and CDR2 is SYDVKM. The CDR3 consists of 14 residues. CDR3 loop: CASSLDRDRYEQYF. Here the CDR3 DNA reads TGTGCCAGCAGTTTGGACAGGGATAGATACGAGCAGTACTTC.

J is TRBJ1-1 and V is TRBV6-4; 8 bases are a match to TRBD1. V gave up 4 bases and J gave up 4 bases; unmatched junction bases: 8. Germline V lookup: CDR1 MRHNA, CDR2 SNTAGT. CDR3 length: 15 amino acids. In DNA form, the CDR3 reads TGTGCCAGCAGTGTGGCAGGGGGCGTTGGCACTGAAGCTTTCTTT. It yields the protein CASSVAGGVGTEAFF.

V gene TRBV30 combines with J gene TRBJ2-7, with 8 bases aligning to TRBD1. With V trimmed by 4 bases and J by 5 bases, 10 bases remained unmatched. CDR3 length: 14 amino acids. The germline gives CDR1 GTSNPN, CDR2 SVGIG (reference sequence). CDR3: CAWNPTGGVHEQYF. DNA of the CDR3: TGTGCCTGGAACCCCACAGGGGGAGTTCACGAGCAGTACTTC.